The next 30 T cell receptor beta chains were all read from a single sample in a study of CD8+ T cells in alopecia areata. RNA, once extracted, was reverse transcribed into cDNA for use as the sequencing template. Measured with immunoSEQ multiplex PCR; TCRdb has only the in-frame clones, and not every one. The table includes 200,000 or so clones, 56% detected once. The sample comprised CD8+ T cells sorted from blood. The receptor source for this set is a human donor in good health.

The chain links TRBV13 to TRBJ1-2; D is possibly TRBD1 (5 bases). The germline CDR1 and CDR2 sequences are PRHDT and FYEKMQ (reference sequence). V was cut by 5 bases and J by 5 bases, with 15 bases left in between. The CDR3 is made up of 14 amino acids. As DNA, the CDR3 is TGTGCCAGCAGCCTCGGAGGGGCAGGGTATGGCTACACCTTC. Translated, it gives CASSLGGAGYGYTF.

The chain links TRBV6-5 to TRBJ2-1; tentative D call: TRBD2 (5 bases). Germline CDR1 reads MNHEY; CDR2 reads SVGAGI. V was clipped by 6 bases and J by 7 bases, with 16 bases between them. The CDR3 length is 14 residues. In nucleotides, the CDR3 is TGTGCCAGCAGCCCCCCCGGGGTTACAAATGAGCAGTTCTTC. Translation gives CASSPPGVTNEQFF.

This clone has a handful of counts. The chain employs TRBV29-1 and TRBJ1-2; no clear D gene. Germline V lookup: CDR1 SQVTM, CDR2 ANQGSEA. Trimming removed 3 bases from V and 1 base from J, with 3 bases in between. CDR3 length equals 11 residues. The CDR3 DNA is TGCAGCGTTGAGGATAACTATGGCTACACCTTC. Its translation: CSVEDNYGYTF.

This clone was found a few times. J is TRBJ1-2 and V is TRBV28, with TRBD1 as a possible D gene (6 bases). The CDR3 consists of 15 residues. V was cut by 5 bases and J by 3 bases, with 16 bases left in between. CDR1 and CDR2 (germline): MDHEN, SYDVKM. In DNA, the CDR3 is TGTGCCAGCAGTAGCAACAGGGAGTGGGACTATGGCTACACCTTC. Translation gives CASSSNREWDYGYTF.

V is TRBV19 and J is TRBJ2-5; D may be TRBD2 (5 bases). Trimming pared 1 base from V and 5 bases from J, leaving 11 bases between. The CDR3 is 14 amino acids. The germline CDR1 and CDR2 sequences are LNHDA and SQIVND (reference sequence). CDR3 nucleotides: TGTGCCAGTAGTATAGTGCCGGAGGCGGAGACCCAGTACTTC. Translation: CASSIVPEAETQYF.

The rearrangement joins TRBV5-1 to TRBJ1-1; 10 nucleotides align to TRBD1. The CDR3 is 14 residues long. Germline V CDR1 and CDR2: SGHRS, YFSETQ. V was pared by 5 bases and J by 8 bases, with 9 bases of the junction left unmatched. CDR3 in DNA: TGCGCCAGCAGGGGGACAGGGGCCAAAAGGGAAGCTTTCTTT. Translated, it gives CASRGTGAKREAFF.

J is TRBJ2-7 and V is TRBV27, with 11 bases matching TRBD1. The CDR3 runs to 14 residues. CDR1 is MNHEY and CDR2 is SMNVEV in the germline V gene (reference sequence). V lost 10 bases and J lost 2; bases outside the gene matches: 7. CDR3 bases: TGTGCCACCCGGGACAGGGGGTCCCCCTACGAGCAGTACTTC. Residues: CATRDRGSPYEQYF.

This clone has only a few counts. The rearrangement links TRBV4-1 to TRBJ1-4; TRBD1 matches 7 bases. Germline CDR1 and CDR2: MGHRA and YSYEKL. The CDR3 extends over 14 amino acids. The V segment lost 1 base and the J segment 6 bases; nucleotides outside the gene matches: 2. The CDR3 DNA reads TGCGCCAGCAGCCAAGGAGGGGGCGATGAAAAACTGTTTTTT. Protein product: CASSQGGGDEKLFF.

In DNA form, the CDR3 reads TGTGCCAGCAGGGACAGCTACAATGAGCAGTTCTTC. Protein: CASRDSYNEQFF. The chain employs TRBV2 and TRBJ2-1; perhaps TRBD1 as D (6 bases). Trimming left V 6 bases short and J 3 bases short, with 6 bases between. CDR1 and CDR2 (germline): SNHLY, FYNNEI. This CDR3 contains 12 residues.

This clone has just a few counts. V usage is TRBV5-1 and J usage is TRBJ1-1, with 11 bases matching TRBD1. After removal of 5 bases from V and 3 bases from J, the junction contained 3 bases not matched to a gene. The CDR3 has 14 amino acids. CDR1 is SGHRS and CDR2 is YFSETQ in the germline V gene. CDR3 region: CASRTGQGDTEAFF. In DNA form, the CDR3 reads TGCGCCAGCAGAACGGGACAGGGGGACACTGAAGCTTTCTTT.

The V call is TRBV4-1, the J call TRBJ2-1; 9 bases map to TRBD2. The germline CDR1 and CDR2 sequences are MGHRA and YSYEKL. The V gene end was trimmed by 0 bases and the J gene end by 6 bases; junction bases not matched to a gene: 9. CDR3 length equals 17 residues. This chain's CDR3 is CASSQDSGGGAINEQFF. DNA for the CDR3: TGCGCCAGCAGCCAAGACTCCGGCGGGGGGGCGATCAATGAGCAGTTCTTC.

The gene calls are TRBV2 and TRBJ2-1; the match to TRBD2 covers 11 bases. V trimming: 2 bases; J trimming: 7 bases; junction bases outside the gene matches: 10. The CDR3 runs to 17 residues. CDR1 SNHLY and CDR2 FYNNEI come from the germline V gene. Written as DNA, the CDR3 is TGTGCCAGCAGTGAATATACTACTAGCGGGGGTATTAATGAGCAGTTCTTC. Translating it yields CASSEYTTSGGINEQFF.

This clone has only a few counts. The CDR3 bases are TGCAGCGGATCGGACACGAACACTGAAGCTTTCTTT. Protein: CSGSDTNTEAFF. The chain has TRBV29-1 and TRBJ1-1, with a possible D match to TRBD1 (5 bases). The CDR3 sequence is 12 residues long. Trimming shortened V by 7 bases and J by 1 base, and 10 bases separated the two germline ends. CDR1 and CDR2 from the germline V gene are SQVTM and ANQGSEA. Supplemented by reference TRBV29-1 and TRBJ1-1, the full variable domain reads SAVISQKPSRDICQRGTSLTIQCQVDSQVTMMFWYRQQPGQSLTLIATANQGSEATYESGFVIDKFPISRPNLTFSTLTVSNMSPEDSSIYLCSGSDTNTEAFFGQGTRLTVV.

DNA of the CDR3: TGTGCCAGCTCAGGAGAAGACAGGACTCCATCCTACGAGCAGTACTTC. It specifies CASSGEDRTPSYEQYF. The chain carries TRBV18 and TRBJ2-7; maybe TRBD1 (6 bases). Trimming left V 5 bases short and J 1 base short, with 18 bases between. Germline CDR1 KGHSH, CDR2 LQKENI. The CDR3 loop spans 16 amino acids.

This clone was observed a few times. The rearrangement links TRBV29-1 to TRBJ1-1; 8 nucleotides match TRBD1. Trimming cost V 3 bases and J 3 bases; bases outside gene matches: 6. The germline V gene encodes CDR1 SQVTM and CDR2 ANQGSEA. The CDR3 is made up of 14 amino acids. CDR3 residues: CSVDPRGLDTEAFF. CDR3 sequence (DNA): TGCAGCGTTGATCCCAGGGGGCTTGACACTGAAGCTTTCTTT.

The CDR3 region has the DNA TGTGCCAGCAGCGACTGGCCAGCGGTGCAGTATTTT. Residues: CASSDWPAVQYF. This chain connects TRBV7-9 to TRBJ2-3; D is perhaps TRBD2 (5 bases). This CDR3 contains 12 residues. The germline V gene has CDR1 SEHNR and CDR2 FQNEAQ (reference sequence). The V and J ends lost 5 bases and 11 bases respectively, with 14 bases between them.

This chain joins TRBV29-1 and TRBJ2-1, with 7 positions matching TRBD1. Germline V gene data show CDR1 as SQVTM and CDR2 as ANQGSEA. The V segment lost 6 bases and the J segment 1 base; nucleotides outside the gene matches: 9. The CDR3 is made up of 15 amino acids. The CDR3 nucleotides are TGCAGCGTGGTGACAGGGATCGGGTCCTACAATGAGCAGTTCTTC. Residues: CSVVTGIGSYNEQFF.

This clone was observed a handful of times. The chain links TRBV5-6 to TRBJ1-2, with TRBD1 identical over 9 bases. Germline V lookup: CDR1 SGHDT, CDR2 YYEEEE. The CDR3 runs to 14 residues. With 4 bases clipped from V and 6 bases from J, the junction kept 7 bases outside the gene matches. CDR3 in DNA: TGTGCCAGCAGCACGGACAGGGGCACTAATGGCTACACCTTC. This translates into CASSTDRGTNGYTF.

CDR3 loop: CASSTRDSYDNEQFF. DNA of the CDR3: TGTGCCAGCAGCACCCGGGACAGCTATGACAATGAGCAGTTCTTC. This sequence joins TRBV7-8 and TRBJ2-1; TRBD1 agrees at 7 bases. The germline gives CDR1 SGHVS, CDR2 FQNEAQ. The CDR3 runs to 15 residues. V was pared by 5 bases and J by 5 bases, with 9 bases of the junction left unmatched.

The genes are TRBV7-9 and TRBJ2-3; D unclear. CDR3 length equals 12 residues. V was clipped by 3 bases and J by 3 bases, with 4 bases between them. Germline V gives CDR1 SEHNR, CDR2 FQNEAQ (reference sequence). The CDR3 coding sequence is TGTGCCAGCAGCTTCGGTACAGATACGCAGTATTTT. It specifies CASSFGTDTQYF.

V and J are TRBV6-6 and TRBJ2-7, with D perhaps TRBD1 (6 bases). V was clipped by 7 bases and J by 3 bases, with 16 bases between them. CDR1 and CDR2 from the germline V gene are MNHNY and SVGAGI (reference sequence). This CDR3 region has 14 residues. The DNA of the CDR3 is TGTGCCAGCACCGTGGGGGCGCTTAACTACGAGCAGTACTTC. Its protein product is CASTVGALNYEQYF.

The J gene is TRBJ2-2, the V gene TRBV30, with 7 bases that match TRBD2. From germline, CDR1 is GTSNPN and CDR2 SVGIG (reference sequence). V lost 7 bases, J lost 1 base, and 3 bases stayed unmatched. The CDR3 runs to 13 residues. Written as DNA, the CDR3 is TGTGCCTACCAGCGGGAGAACACCGGGGAGCTGTTTTTT. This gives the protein CAYQRENTGELFF.

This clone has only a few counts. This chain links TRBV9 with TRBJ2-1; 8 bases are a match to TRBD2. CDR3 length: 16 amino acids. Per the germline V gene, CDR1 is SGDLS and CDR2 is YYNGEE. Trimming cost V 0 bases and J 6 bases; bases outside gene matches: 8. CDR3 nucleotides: TGTGCCAGCAGCGTAGACCAGCGGGGGTTGGGCAATGAGCAGTTCTTC. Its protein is CASSVDQRGLGNEQFF. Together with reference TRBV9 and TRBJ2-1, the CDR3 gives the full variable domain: DSGVTQTPKHLITATGQRVTLRCSPRSGDLSVYWYQQSLDQGLQFLIQYYNGEERAKGNILERFSAQQFPDLHSELNLSSLELGDSALYFCASSVDQRGLGNEQFFGPGTRLTVL.

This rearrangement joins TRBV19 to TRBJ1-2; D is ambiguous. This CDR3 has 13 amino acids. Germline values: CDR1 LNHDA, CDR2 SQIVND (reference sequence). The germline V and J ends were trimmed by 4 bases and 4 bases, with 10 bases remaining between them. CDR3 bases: TGTGCCAGTAGTAAGGGCCGGGCCTATGGCTACACCTTC. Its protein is CASSKGRAYGYTF. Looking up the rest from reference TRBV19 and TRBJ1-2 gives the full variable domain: DGGITQSPKYLFRKEGQNVTLSCEQNLNHDAMYWYRQDPGQGLRLIYYSQIVNDFQKGDIAEGYSVSREKKESFPLTVTSAQKNPTAFYLCASSKGRAYGYTFGSGTRLTVV.

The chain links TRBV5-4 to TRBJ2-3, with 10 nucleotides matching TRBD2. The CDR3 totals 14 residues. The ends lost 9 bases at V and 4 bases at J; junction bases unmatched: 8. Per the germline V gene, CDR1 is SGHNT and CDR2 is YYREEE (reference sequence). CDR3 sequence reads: CATQRGGHADTQYF. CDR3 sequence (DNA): TGTGCCACCCAGCGGGGGGGCCATGCAGATACGCAGTATTTT.

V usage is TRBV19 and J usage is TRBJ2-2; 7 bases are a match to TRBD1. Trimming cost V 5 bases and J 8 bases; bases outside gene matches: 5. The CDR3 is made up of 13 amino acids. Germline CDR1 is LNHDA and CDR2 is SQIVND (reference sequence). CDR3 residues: CASSLAGGGELFF. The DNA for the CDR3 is TGTGCCAGTAGTTTAGCAGGGGGTGGGGAGCTGTTTTTT.

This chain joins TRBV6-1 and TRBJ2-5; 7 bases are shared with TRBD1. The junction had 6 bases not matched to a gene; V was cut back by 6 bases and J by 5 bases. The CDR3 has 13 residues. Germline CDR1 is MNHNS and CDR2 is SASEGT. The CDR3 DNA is TGTGCCAGCAGCGGGACAGCTTCGGAGACCCAGTACTTC. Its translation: CASSGTASETQYF.

Here the CDR3 DNA reads TGTGCCAGCAGTGTAAGGAGGGGGGGCAACACAGATACGCAGTATTTT. Protein product: CASSVRRGGNTDTQYF. V gene TRBV25-1 combines with J gene TRBJ2-3; possible D gene TRBD2, 7 bases. Trimming cost V 4 bases and J 2 bases, with 16 bases left between them. Germline CDR1 reads MGHDK; CDR2 reads SYGVNS. This CDR3 region has 16 residues.

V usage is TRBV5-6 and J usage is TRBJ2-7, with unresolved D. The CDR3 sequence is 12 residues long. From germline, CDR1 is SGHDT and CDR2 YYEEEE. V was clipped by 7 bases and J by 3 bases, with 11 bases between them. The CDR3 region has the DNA TGTGCCAGCCGCTCCTCCCGCTACGAGCAGTACTTC. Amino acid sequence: CASRSSRYEQYF.

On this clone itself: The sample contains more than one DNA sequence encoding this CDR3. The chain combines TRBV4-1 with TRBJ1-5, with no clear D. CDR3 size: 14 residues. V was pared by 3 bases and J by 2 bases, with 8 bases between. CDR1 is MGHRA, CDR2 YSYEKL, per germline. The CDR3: CASSQRGGNQPQHF. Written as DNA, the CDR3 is TGCGCCAGCAGCCAGCGCGGGGGCAATCAGCCCCAGCATTTT.